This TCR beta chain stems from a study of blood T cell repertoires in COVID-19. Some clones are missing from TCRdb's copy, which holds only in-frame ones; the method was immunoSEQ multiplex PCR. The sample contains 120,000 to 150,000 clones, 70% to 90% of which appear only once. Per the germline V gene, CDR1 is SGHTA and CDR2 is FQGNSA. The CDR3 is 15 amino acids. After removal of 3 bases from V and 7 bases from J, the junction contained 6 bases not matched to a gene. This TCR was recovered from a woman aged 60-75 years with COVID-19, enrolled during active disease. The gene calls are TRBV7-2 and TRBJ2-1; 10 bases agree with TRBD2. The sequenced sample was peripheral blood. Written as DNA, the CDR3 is TGTGCCAGCAGCTTTAGCGGGGGGCCGCAGAATGAGCAGTTCTTC. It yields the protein CASSFSGGPQNEQFF. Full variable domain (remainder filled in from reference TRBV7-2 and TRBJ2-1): GAGVSQSPSNKVTEKGKDVELRCDPISGHTALYWYRQSLGQGLEFLIYFQGNSAPDKSGLPSDRFSAERTGGSVSTLTIQRTQQEDSAVYLCASSFSGGPQNEQFFGPGTRLTVL.